Listed below are T cell receptor beta chains from one sample, sequenced in a study of shared clonotypes between healthy human individuals. Profiling relied on immunoSEQ multiplex PCR, and the TCRdb table lists in-frame clones only, not all of them. The table shows about 1.4 million clones, with around 97% occurring only once. The sequencing input was naive CD4+ T cells sorted from blood. The origin of the receptors is a man aged 25 to 40 in good health. Both conserved end residues are trimmed from each CDR3. Size tells how often a clone was seen (once, few, many) or the class of an expanded clone, and some rows leave it out.

j_gene | abundance | v_gene | len | CDR3aa
TRBJ1-1 | once | TRBV11-2 | 14 | ASSLVWTGPNTEAF
TRBJ1-1 | - | TRBV6-1 | 13 | ASSGNRVGSTEAF
TRBJ2-3 | - | TRBV5-6 | 11 | ASSPGPRDTQY
TRBJ2-1 | - | TRBV28 | 14 | ASSLRSGFGYNEQF
TRBJ1-5 | - | TRBV28 | 11 | ASSLLGAQPQH
TRBJ2-3 | - | TRBV5-1 | 15 | ASSLEAYGGATDTQY
TRBJ1-1 | - | TRBV18 | 12 | ASSRPHTGTEAF
TRBJ1-1 | - | TRBV11-3 | 11 | ASSLGGTKEAF
TRBJ2-5 | - | TRBV6-6 | 14 | ASSYYGQGVQETQY
TRBJ2-2 | - | TRBV6-4 | 13 | ASSDSPWGAGELF
TRBJ2-1 | - | TRBV11-2 | 12 | ASSSGQGARGQF
TRBJ1-2 | - | TRBV10-3 | 13 | AISDLSGVFYGYT
TRBJ2-1 | - | TRBV7-8 | 17 | ASSLRTSGQITPRNEQF
TRBJ2-7 | - | TRBV7-8 | 14 | ASSRLGTSGYYEQY
TRBJ2-7 | - | TRBV29-1 | 13 | SARVGSQPYYEQY
TRBJ1-4 | - | TRBV5-5 | 12 | ASSLGVGVEKLF
TRBJ2-5 | - | TRBV7-9 | 12 | ASSLTGGAKTQY
TRBJ2-1 | - | TRBV7-9 | 14 | ASSRTGTGGLDEQF
TRBJ2-5 | - | TRBV18 | 13 | ASSPVLGRQETQY
TRBJ2-3 | - | TRBV5-1 | 12 | ASSQSGSADTQY
TRBJ2-2 | - | TRBV19 | 17 | ASSIGDLAGGPRAGELF
TRBJ2-3 | - | TRBV27 | 11 | ATKSESTDTQY
TRBJ2-1 | - | TRBV19 | 11 | ASSTRTHDGQF
TRBJ2-5 | - | TRBV9 | 13 | ASSVGTGGQETQY
TRBJ2-1 | - | TRBV20-1 | 9 | SASRVAEQF
TRBJ2-7 | - | TRBV10-3 | 12 | AISESSGRNEQY
TRBJ2-1 | - | TRBV6-5 | 12 | ASKELAVYNEQF
TRBJ2-4 | - | TRBV6-1 | 11 | ASRATGSNIQY
TRBJ1-1 | - | TRBV18 | 13 | ASSPLRQGVTEAF
TRBJ1-3 | - | TRBV15 | 13 | ATSSDRSSGNTIY
TRBJ2-5 | - | TRBV19 | 14 | ATSRYGREGQETQY
TRBJ1-5 | - | TRBV27 | 12 | ASSRDRYNQPQH
TRBJ2-7 | - | TRBV5-8 | 13 | ASSYGLSRDYEQY
TRBJ1-1 | - | TRBV2 | 11 | ASRGRRDTEAF
TRBJ1-4 | - | TRBV7-9 | 13 | ASSLARGYIEKLF
TRBJ2-4 | - | TRBV11-2 | 12 | ASSLDPGEGIQY
TRBJ2-7 | - | TRBV7-2 | 14 | ASSRSTSTRVYEQY
TRBJ2-7 | - | TRBV6-1 | 11 | ASSEGGWGEQY
TRBJ1-2 | - | TRBV5-4 | 12 | ASSRDRGYYGYT
TRBJ1-5 | - | TRBV28 | 9 | ASSKARAQH
TRBJ2-1 | - | TRBV19 | 14 | ASRIIAGGPYNEQF
TRBJ2-6 | - | TRBV28 | 16 | ASSLIAGQTSGANVLT
TRBJ1-4 | few | TRBV9 | 11 | ASSDWAGEKLF
TRBJ1-2 | - | TRBV25-1 | 10 | ASSDGPKGYT
TRBJ2-7 | - | TRBV28 | 11 | ASRTTGFPREY
TRBJ2-1 | - | TRBV15 | 16 | ATSSRGSGRAHYNEQF
TRBJ2-7 | - | TRBV5-4 | 13 | ASSDPQAGSYEQY
TRBJ2-5 | - | TRBV11-2 | 16 | ASSLEGLAGGRQETQY
TRBJ2-1 | - | TRBV5-1 | 12 | ASSLVQGYNEQF
TRBJ2-1 | once | TRBV9 | 12 | ASSGQTPYNEQF
TRBJ2-2 | once | TRBV5-1 | 15 | ASSLGPSGPNTGELF
TRBJ2-3 | - | TRBV6-5 | 13 | ASSSGLPFTDTQY
TRBJ2-1 | once | TRBV7-7 | 12 | ASSLSGRAGEQF
TRBJ2-7 | - | TRBV5-1 | 12 | ASSPPGQGTEQY
TRBJ1-5 | - | TRBV6-6 | 12 | ASTRDNSNQPQH
TRBJ2-7 | - | TRBV2 | 9 | ASSVQYEQY
TRBJ2-2 | - | TRBV30 | 12 | ALVGRGNTGELF
TRBJ2-1 | - | TRBV28 | 14 | ASSPIAGGGGNEQF
TRBJ2-1 | - | TRBV28 | 13 | ASSLSGGRANEQF